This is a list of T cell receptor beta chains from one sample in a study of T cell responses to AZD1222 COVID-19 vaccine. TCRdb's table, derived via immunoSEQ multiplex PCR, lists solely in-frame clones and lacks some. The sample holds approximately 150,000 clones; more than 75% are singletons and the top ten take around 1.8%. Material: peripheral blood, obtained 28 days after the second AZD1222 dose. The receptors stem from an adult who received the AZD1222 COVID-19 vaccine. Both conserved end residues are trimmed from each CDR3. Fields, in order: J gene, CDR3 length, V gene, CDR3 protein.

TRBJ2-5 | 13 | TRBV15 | ATSETSGGGETQY
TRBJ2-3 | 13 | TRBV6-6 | ARKEGTGSTDTQY
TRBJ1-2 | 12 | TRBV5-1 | ASSPLTANYGYT
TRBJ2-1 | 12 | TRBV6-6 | ASSYGGAGNEQF
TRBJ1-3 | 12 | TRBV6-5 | ASRGQGKGNTIY
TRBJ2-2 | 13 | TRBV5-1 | ASRELGSNTGELF
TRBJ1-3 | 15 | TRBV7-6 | ASSLELDRRSGNTIY
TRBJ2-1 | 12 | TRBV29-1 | SVERGNSYNEQF
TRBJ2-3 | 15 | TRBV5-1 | ASSLGPGVAGFNTQY
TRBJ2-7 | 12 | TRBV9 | ASSVGTGTYEQY
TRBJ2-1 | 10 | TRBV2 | ASSSQGGEQF